A selection of T cell receptor beta chains follows, all from one sample in a study of neurological immune-mediated disorders. Via MiXCR, TCRdb re-called the 5' RACE reads, giving one row per CDR3 protein. The table has roughly 60,000 distinct CDR3 sequences, over 9.5% seen once; the top ten hold 1.5% to 2%. The specimen was PBMCs. The receptors here all came from a man aged 60 to 75 in good health. CDR3s include the opening cysteine and the closing phenylalanine or tryptophan. Fields, in order: J gene, CDR3 length, V gene, D gene, clone size, CDR3 protein, CDR3 DNA. The D gene is left open where the match is weak. Expanded clones are given a class, and other clones once, few, many or no size at all.

J: TRBJ2-3; length: 12; V: TRBV9; D: .; size: .; CDR3: CASSGGGYTQYF; DNA: TGTGCCAGCAGCGGGGGCGGATATACGCAGTATTTT
J: TRBJ2-3; length: 15; V: TRBV5-1; D: .; size: many; CDR3: CASSSDGQRASTQYF; DNA: TGCGCCAGCAGCTCCGACGGACAGAGAGCTTCTACGCAGTATTTT
J: TRBJ2-3; length: 12; V: TRBV7-2; D: .; size: many; CDR3: CASSLARDTQYF; DNA: TGTGCCAGCAGCTTAGCAAGGGATACGCAGTATTTT
J: TRBJ2-7; length: 13; V: TRBV7-8; D: .; size: many; CDR3: CASSRLGAYEQYF; DNA: TGTGCCAGCAGCAGACTCGGCGCCTACGAGCAGTACTTC
J: TRBJ1-2; length: 15; V: TRBV3-1; D: .; size: few; CDR3: CASSHKSLGVDGYTF; DNA: TGTGCCAGCAGCCACAAAAGCCTGGGGGTTGATGGCTACACCTTC
J: TRBJ2-7; length: 14; V: TRBV6-5; D: .; size: many; CDR3: CASTPSTGSYEQYF; DNA: TGTGCCAGCACCCCCTCGACAGGCTCCTACGAGCAGTACTTC
J: TRBJ1-5; length: 13; V: TRBV6-5; D: .; size: many; CDR3: CATRWRSNQPQHF; DNA: TGTGCCACCCGTTGGCGGAGCAATCAGCCCCAGCATTTT
J: TRBJ1-1; length: 13; V: TRBV20-1; D: .; size: many; CDR3: CSALGASNTEAFF; DNA: TGCAGTGCCCTTGGGGCTTCGAACACTGAAGCTTTCTTT
J: TRBJ2-7; length: 11; V: TRBV10-3; D: .; size: many; CDR3: CAISEYYEQYF; DNA: TGTGCCATCAGTGAGTACTACGAGCAGTACTTC
J: TRBJ2-1; length: 13; V: TRBV6-6; D: .; size: many; CDR3: CASSYTPSGEQFF; DNA: TGTGCCAGCAGTTATACCCCCTCCGGTGAGCAGTTCTTC
J: TRBJ2-5; length: 13; V: TRBV12-3/TRBV12-4; D: .; size: many; CDR3: CASSFGVLGTQYF; DNA: TGTGCCAGCAGTTTCGGCGTCCTTGGGACCCAGTACTTC
J: TRBJ1-1; length: 16; V: TRBV5-1; D: TRBD1; size: many; CDR3: CASSFLTGAVGTEAFF; DNA: TGCGCCAGCAGCTTCTTGACAGGGGCCGTGGGCACTGAAGCTTTCTTT
J: TRBJ2-1; length: 19; V: TRBV14; D: .; size: many; CDR3: CASSQAHRQPKTVWNEQFF; DNA: TGTGCCAGCAGCCAAGCCCATAGACAGCCTAAGACAGTATGGAATGAGCAGTTCTTC
J: TRBJ2-1; length: 15; V: TRBV20-1; D: .; size: many; CDR3: CSAAPPGLGYNEQFF; DNA: TGCAGTGCCGCTCCCCCGGGACTCGGCTACAATGAGCAGTTCTTC
J: TRBJ1-5; length: 15; V: TRBV20-1; D: .; size: many; CDR3: CSASVGQSNNQPQHF; DNA: TGCAGTGCTTCCGTTGGACAAAGTAACAATCAGCCCCAGCATTTT
J: TRBJ2-1; length: 14; V: TRBV5-5; D: .; size: many; CDR3: CASSSTVNYNEQFF; DNA: TGTGCCAGCAGCTCGACAGTAAACTACAATGAGCAGTTCTTC
J: TRBJ1-2; length: 13; V: TRBV9; D: .; size: many; CDR3: CASSLRGGAGYTF; DNA: TGTGCCAGCAGCCTCCGGGGGGGGGCTGGCTACACCTTC
J: TRBJ2-7; length: 14; V: TRBV5-1; D: TRBD2; size: many; CDR3: CASSPGGMSYEQYF; DNA: TGCGCCAGCAGCCCCGGGGGGATGTCCTACGAGCAGTACTTC
J: TRBJ2-5; length: 12; V: TRBV5-1; D: .; size: many; CDR3: CASRELQETQYF; DNA: TGCGCCAGCAGGGAGCTACAAGAGACCCAGTACTTC
J: TRBJ2-1; length: 14; V: TRBV20-1; D: .; size: .; CDR3: CSASPGSSYNEQFF; DNA: TGCAGTGCTAGCCCAGGGAGCTCCTACAATGAGCAGTTCTTC
J: TRBJ1-5; length: 15; V: TRBV5-1; D: TRBD1; size: many; CDR3: CASSAGTGDNQPQHF; DNA: TGCGCCAGCAGCGCCGGGACAGGAGACAATCAGCCCCAGCATTTT
J: TRBJ2-6; length: 13; V: TRBV12-3/TRBV12-4; D: .; size: many; CDR3: CASSGWGANVLTF; DNA: TGTGCCAGCAGTGGGTGGGGGGCCAACGTCCTGACTTTC
J: TRBJ2-1; length: 16; V: TRBV5-1; D: .; size: many; CDR3: CASSLNTQEVYNEQFF; DNA: TGCGCCAGCAGCTTGAACACCCAAGAAGTCTACAATGAGCAGTTCTTC
J: TRBJ1-3; length: 16; V: TRBV6-6; D: .; size: .; CDR3: CASSPPRRQPGNTIYF; DNA: TGTGCAAGCAGCCCCCCGAGACGGCAGCCTGGAAACACCATATATTTT
J: TRBJ2-7; length: 15; V: TRBV7-9; D: .; size: .; CDR3: CASSSSYGGSYEQYF; DNA: TGTGCCAGCAGCTCGTCATACGGAGGTTCCTACGAGCAGTACTTC
J: TRBJ1-3; length: 17; V: TRBV25-1; D: .; size: many; CDR3: CASTSRVGEPGGNTIYF; DNA: TGTGCCAGCACCTCCCGGGTGGGGGAGCCAGGAGGAAACACCATATATTTT